The 20 T cell receptor beta chains reported below all come from one sample, sequenced in a study of somatic mutations in cytotoxic T cells in rheumatoid arthritis. The repertoire was sequenced with immunoSEQ multiplex PCR; TCRdb's copy has only in-frame clones and lacks some. The sample lists 12,000 or so clones, under 75% occurring once. The sequencing input was CD8+ T cells sorted from blood. These receptor sequences come from a woman between 40 and 50 years old in good health.

This clone has only a few counts. The chain joins TRBV2 to TRBJ1-1, with D possibly matching TRBD1 (5 bases). The V gene lost 1 base and the J gene lost 3 bases, with 15 bases spanning the gap. This CDR3 has 16 amino acids. The germline gives CDR1 SNHLY, CDR2 FYNNEI. CDR3 sequence (DNA): TGTGCCAGCAGTGAAGAGAGGCAGGGAAGGCACACTGAAGCTTTCTTT. This codes for CASSEERQGRHTEAFF.

This clone has only one observation. This sequence joins TRBV27 and TRBJ2-1, with D possibly called TRBD1 or TRBD2 (5 bases each). Between the trimmed V and J ends, which lost 8 bases and 8 bases, there was a span of 19 bases. This CDR3 is built from 14 residues. Germline V gene data show CDR1 as MNHEY and CDR2 as SMNVEV (reference sequence). The CDR3 loop is CASRGPPQWDEQFF. The CDR3 DNA reads as TGTGCCAGCCGGGGACCGCCACAATGGGATGAGCAGTTCTTC.

This rearrangement joins TRBV28 to TRBJ1-1; the match to TRBD1 covers 7 bases. Germline V gene data show CDR1 as MDHEN and CDR2 as SYDVKM. The length of the CDR3 is 19 residues. Unmatched junction bases numbered 21, after V lost 3 bases and J lost 5 bases. DNA of the CDR3: TGTGCCAGCAGTTTTCTGCAGGGGGGTTTACGCGGCCCAACAACTGAAGCTTTCTTT. This gives the protein CASSFLQGGLRGPTTEAFF.

V gene TRBV9 combines with J gene TRBJ1-4, with D maybe TRBD1 (5 bases). V was pared by 1 base and J by 12 bases, with 16 bases between. The CDR3 extends over 14 amino acids. Per germline, CDR1 SGDLS and CDR2 YYNGEE. The CDR3 sequence: CASSVWDGEVELFF. CDR3 DNA sequence: TGTGCCAGCAGCGTATGGGACGGGGAAGTGGAACTGTTTTTT.

The chain uses TRBV28 and TRBJ2-3; 8 bases are shared with TRBD2. V was pared by 3 bases and J by 4 bases, with 9 bases of the junction left unmatched. Germline V gene sequence: CDR1 MDHEN, CDR2 SYDVKM. The CDR3 extends over 16 amino acids. Written as DNA, the CDR3 is TGTGCCAGCAGTTTTACTCCCGGGAGGGCCGCAGATACGCAGTATTTT. Its translation: CASSFTPGRAADTQYF.

The CDR3 nucleotides read TGTGCCAGCAGCAATCAGGGGAACACTGAAGCTTTCTTT. Protein: CASSNQGNTEAFF. This chain links TRBV6-5 with TRBJ1-1; perhaps TRBD1 as D (5 bases). This CDR3 region has 13 residues. Germline V gene data show CDR1 as MNHEY and CDR2 as SVGAGI. Trimming took 6 bases from V and 1 from J, leaving 9 bases between them.

The chain combines TRBV28 with TRBJ1-2, with D tentatively TRBD1 (5 bases). Germline lookup yields CDR1 MDHEN and CDR2 SYDVKM. The CDR3 has 15 residues. Deletions cut 4 bases from V and 1 base from J, with 13 bases between. The CDR3 DNA reads as TGTGCCAGCAGTTCGGGGGAAAACTATAACTATGGCTACACCTTC. The encoded protein is CASSSGENYNYGYTF.

In its sample, this clone was seen once. The chain joins TRBV14 to TRBJ2-3, with D perhaps TRBD1 (6 bases). Trimming left V 0 bases short and J 3 bases short, with 13 bases between. The CDR3 runs 16 residues. Germline CDR1 SGHDN, CDR2 FVKESK. CDR3 region: CASSQDFARGTDTQYF. The CDR3 DNA reads as TGTGCCAGCAGCCAAGATTTTGCCAGGGGAACAGATACGCAGTATTTT.

This rearrangement joins TRBV5-6 to TRBJ1-2; no firm D call. The CDR3 runs 15 residues. V was trimmed by 1 base and J by 1 base, leaving 11 bases between them. CDR1 is SGHDT, CDR2 YYEEEE, per germline. The CDR3 bases are TGTGCCAGCAGCTTGATCAGTGGGAGTAACTATGGCTACACCTTC. Translation: CASSLISGSNYGYTF.

This clone was observed a handful of times. The rearrangement joins TRBV19 to TRBJ2-7; 7 bases are a match to TRBD1. The CDR3 runs 13 residues. Per the germline V gene, CDR1 is LNHDA and CDR2 is SQIVND (reference sequence). V was pared by 9 bases and J by 0 bases, with 5 bases of the junction left unmatched. CDR3 region: CASSGTVSYEQYF. Written as DNA, the CDR3 is TGTGCCAGCTCCGGGACAGTCTCCTACGAGCAGTACTTC.

V and J are TRBV5-1 and TRBJ1-1, with D tentatively TRBD1 (6 bases). This CDR3 has 18 amino acids. Trimming took 4 bases from V and 8 from J, leaving 30 bases between them. The germline CDR1 and CDR2 sequences are SGHRS and YFSETQ. CDR3 in DNA: TGCGCCAGCAGCACGAGGGGAATTACAGGGCAACAACGAAGCGAAGCTTTCTTT. Its translation: CASSTRGITGQQRSEAFF.

This sequence joins TRBV7-8 and TRBJ1-4; D not certain. Trimming cost V 5 bases and J 0 bases, with 7 bases left between them. Germline CDR1 reads SGHVS; CDR2 reads FQNEAQ. CDR3 length equals 14 residues. DNA of the CDR3: TGTGCCAGCAGCGTGAGCGCAACTAATGAAAAACTGTTTTTT. Translating it yields CASSVSATNEKLFF.

The chain combines TRBV5-1 with TRBJ2-1, with D unclear. Germline assignment: CDR1 SGHRS and CDR2 YFSETQ. There are 15 residues in the CDR3. With 4 bases removed from V and 4 bases from J, the gap between germline ends came to 15 bases. The CDR3 DNA reads TGCGCCAGCAGCCGAACTGACGGACCTTACAATGAGCAGTTCTTC. This sequence encodes CASSRTDGPYNEQFF.

The J gene is TRBJ2-5, the V gene TRBV29-1; 8 positions agree with TRBD2. In germline, CDR1 is SQVTM, CDR2 ANQGSEA. The junction had 11 bases not matched to a gene; V was cut back by 0 bases and J by 5 bases. The length of the CDR3 is 16 residues. The CDR3 loop reads CSVEDPRGAGGETQYF. DNA for the CDR3: TGCAGCGTTGAAGATCCGCGGGGGGCGGGCGGCGAGACCCAGTACTTC.

This chain connects TRBV5-1 to TRBJ2-1, with D possibly TRBD1 on 6 matching bases. CDR3 length: 18 amino acids. Germline V lookup: CDR1 SGHRS, CDR2 YFSETQ. Deletions cut 0 bases from V and 2 bases from J, with 18 bases between. The CDR3: CASSLVASGTYTYNEQFF. The CDR3, as DNA: TGCGCCAGCAGCTTGGTCGCTTCCGGGACATACACCTACAATGAGCAGTTCTTC.

The chain has TRBV9 and TRBJ2-1; TRBD1 aligns across 7 bases. The V and J ends lost 3 bases and 4 bases, in that order; junction bases with no gene match: 7. From germline, CDR1 is SGDLS and CDR2 YYNGEE. The CDR3 runs to 15 residues. In DNA form, the CDR3 reads TGTGCCAGCAGCGAGACCGGGACAGCTTACAATGAGCAGTTCTTC. This encodes CASSETGTAYNEQFF.

This sequence joins TRBV28 and TRBJ1-1; D not certain. The CDR3 contains 16 residues. Trimming removed 3 bases at V and 0 bases at J, with 14 bases between. CDR1 and CDR2 (germline): MDHEN, SYDVKM. CDR3 DNA sequence: TGTGCCAGCAGTTTGACGGGGTTAGCCATGAACACTGAAGCTTTCTTT. Protein product: CASSLTGLAMNTEAFF.

This clone appeared a few times. The rearrangement links TRBV5-4 to TRBJ1-1, with 8 bases identical to TRBD1. There are 14 residues in the CDR3. The V gene end was trimmed by 2 bases and the J gene end by 4 bases; junction bases not matched to a gene: 4. Looked up from germline, CDR1 is SGHNT and CDR2 is YYREEE (reference sequence). This CDR3 is CASSFSGGGTEAFF. The CDR3 DNA sequence: TGTGCCAGCAGCTTCTCAGGGGGCGGCACTGAAGCTTTCTTT.

A single count supports this clone. A much larger clone lies one base from this, so it may be a read error. J is TRBJ1-1 and V is TRBV9; D uncertain. This CDR3 has 14 residues. V gave up 2 bases and J gave up 7 bases, with 15 bases separating them. Germline lookup yields CDR1 SGDLS and CDR2 YYNGEE. The CDR3 nucleotides read TGTGCCAGCAGCGTTGAGGGAGGGAGCATTGAAGCTTTCTTT. This gives the protein CASSVEGGSIEAFF.

This sequence joins TRBV19 and TRBJ2-1, with TRBD1 identical over 11 bases. This CDR3 has 16 residues. From germline, CDR1 is LNHDA and CDR2 SQIVND (reference sequence). Germline trimming cut 4 bases from V and 9 bases from J; bases unmatched to any gene: 11. CDR3 in amino acids: CASSTSGQGGAVEQFF. CDR3 bases: TGTGCCAGTAGTACCTCGGGACAGGGGGGAGCGGTTGAGCAGTTCTTC.